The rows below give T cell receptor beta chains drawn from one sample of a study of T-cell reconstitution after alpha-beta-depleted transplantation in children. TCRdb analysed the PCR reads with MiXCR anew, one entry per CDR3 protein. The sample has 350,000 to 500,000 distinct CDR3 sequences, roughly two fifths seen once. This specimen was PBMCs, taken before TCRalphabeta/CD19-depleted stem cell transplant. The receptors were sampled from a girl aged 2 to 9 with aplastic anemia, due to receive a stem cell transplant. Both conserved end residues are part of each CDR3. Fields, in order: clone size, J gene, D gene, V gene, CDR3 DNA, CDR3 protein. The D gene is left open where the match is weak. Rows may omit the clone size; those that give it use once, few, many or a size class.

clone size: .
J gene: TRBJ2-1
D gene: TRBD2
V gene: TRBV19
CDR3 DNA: TGTGCCAGTAGTATGGCCCCTTCCATAGCGGGAGGGCCCTCCTACAATGAGCAGTTCTTC
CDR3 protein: CASSMAPSIAGGPSYNEQFF

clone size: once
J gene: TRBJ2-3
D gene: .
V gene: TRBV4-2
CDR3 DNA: TGTGCCAGCAGCCAAGTCGCAGGGAAGAGGCAGTATTTT
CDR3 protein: CASSQVAGKRQYF

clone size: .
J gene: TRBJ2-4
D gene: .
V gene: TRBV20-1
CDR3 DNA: TGCAGTGCTAGAGTCAACGGGGACATTCAGTACTTC
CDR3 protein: CSARVNGDIQYF

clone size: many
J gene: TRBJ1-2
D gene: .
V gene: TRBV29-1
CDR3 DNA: TGCAGCGCGGACAGCAACTATGGCTACACCTTC
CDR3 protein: CSADSNYGYTF

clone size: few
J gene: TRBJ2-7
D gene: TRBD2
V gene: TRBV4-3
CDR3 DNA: TGCGCCAGCAGCCAAGAAGTTATTAAGATAGCGGGACCCGACGAGCAGTACTTC
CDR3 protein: CASSQEVIKIAGPDEQYF

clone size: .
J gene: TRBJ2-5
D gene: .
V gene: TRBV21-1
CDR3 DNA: TGTGCCAGCAGCAAACGGGGAGACAGGTCAGAGACCCAGTACTTC
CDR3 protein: CASSKRGDRSETQYF

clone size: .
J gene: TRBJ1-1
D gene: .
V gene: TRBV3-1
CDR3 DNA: TGTGCCAGCAGCCTCGCGGGTGAAGCTTTCTTT
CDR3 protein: CASSLAGEAFF

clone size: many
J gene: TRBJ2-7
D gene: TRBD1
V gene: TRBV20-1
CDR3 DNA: TGCAGTGCTAGGTACCAGGGGGCCTACGAGCAGTACTTC
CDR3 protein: CSARYQGAYEQYF

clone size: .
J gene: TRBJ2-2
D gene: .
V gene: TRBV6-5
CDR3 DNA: TGTGCCAGCAGGGTTTACACCGGGGAGCTGTTTTTT
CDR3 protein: CASRVYTGELFF

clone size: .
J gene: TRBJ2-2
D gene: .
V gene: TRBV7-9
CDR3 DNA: TGTGCCAGCAGCTTTCCAGTATCCCTTTTGGAGCCGTTTTTT
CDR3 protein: CASSFPVSLLEPFF

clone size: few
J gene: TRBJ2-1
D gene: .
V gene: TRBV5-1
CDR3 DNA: TGCGCCAGCAGCTTGGGGAACTATGCCTACAATGAGCAGTTCTTC
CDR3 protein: CASSLGNYAYNEQFF

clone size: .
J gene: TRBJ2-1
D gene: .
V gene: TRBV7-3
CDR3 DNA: TGTGCCAGCAGCTACGTTGGAGCGGTTTCCTACAATGAGCAGTTCTTC
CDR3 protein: CASSYVGAVSYNEQFF

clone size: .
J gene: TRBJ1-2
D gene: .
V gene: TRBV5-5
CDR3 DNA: TGTGCCAGCAGCTCCACCGCAGGGGCGGCAGTGTTAATGAATGGCTACACCTTC
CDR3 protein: CASSSTAGAAVLMNGYTF

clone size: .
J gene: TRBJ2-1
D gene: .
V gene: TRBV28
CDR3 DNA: TGTGCCAGCAGTACGCGCATCCAGAGTTACAATGAGCAGTTCTTC
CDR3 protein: CASSTRIQSYNEQFF

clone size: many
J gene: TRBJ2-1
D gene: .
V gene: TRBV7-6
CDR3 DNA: TGTGCCAGCACCCGCTTACTATCTTCCAATGAGCAGTTCTTC
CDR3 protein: CASTRLLSSNEQFF

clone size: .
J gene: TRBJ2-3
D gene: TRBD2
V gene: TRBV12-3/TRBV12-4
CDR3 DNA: TGTGCCAGCAGTTTAATGGTAGCGGGAGAGTATACGCAGTATTTT
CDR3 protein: CASSLMVAGEYTQYF

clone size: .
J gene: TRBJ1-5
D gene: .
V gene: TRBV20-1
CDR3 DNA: TGCAGTGCGAGGGTACAGGTCGGGCAGCCCCAGCATTTT
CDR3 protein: CSARVQVGQPQHF

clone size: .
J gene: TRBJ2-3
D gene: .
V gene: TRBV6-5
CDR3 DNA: TGTGCCAGCAGTTATGGGCAGGGCCCAGATACGCAGTATTTT
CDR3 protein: CASSYGQGPDTQYF

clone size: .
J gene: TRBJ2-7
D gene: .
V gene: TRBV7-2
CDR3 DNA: TGTGCCAGCAGCTCCCGGGACCGCAAATTGAACTACGAGCAGTACTTC
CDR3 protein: CASSSRDRKLNYEQYF

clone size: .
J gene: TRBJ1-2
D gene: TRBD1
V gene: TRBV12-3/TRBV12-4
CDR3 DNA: TGTGCCAGCAGGAGACAGGGGGTTTATGGCTACACCTTC
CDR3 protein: CASRRQGVYGYTF

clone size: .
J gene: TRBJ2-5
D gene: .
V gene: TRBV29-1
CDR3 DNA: TGCAGCGTTTTTAGCGTGAGGACCCAGTACTTC
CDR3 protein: CSVFSVRTQYF

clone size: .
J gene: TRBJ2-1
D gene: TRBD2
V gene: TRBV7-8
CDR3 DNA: TGTGCCAGCAGCTACCCTAGCGGGAGTATCTACAATGAGCAGTTCTTC
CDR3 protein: CASSYPSGSIYNEQFF

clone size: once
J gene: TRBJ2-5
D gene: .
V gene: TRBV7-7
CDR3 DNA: TGTGCTAGCAGCTTAGGGGTCCGGGGTACAGGCAACCAAGAGACCCAGTACTTC
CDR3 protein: CASSLGVRGTGNQETQYF

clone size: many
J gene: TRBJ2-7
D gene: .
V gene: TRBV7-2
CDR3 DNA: TGTGCCAGCAGCATAGACAGGAGGCCCTACGAGCAGTACTTC
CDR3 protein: CASSIDRRPYEQYF

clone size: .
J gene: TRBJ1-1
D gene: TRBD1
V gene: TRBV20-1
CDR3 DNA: TGCAGTGCTTACAGGGGCCAAGCTTTCTTT
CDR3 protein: CSAYRGQAFF

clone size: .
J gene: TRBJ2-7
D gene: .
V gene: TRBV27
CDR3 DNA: TGTGCCAGCAGTCCCCCCACGGGGCACTTCTACGAGCAGTACTTC
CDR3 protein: CASSPPTGHFYEQYF

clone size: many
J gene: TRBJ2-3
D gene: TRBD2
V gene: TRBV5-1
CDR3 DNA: TGCGCCAGCAGCCATATGGGACTAGCGGGGACAGATACGCAGTATTTT
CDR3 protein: CASSHMGLAGTDTQYF

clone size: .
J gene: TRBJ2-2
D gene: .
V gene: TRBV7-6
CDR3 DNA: TGTGCCAGCAGCTCCGCGGGCAACGCGAACACCGGGGAGCTGTTTTTT
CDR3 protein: CASSSAGNANTGELFF

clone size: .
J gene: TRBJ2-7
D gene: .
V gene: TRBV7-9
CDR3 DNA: TGTGCCAGCAGCTTTCTAGACGAGCAGTACTTC
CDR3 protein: CASSFLDEQYF

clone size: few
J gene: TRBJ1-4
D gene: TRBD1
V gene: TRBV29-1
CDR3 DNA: TGCAGCGTTGAAGGGGGCCCACAGGGGTCCTCTGAAAAACTGTTTTTT
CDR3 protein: CSVEGGPQGSSEKLFF

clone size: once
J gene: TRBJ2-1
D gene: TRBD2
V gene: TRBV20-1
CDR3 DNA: TGCAGTGCTAGCGGGGGGGGAAACAATGAGCAGTTCTTC
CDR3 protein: CSASGGGNNEQFF

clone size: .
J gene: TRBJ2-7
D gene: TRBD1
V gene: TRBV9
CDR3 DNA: TGTGCCAGCAGCGCGGACAGGGGGCCCTACGAGCAGTACTTC
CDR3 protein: CASSADRGPYEQYF

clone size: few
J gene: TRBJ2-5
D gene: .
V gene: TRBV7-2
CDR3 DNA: TGTGCCAGCAGCGGAAGTTTCCAAGAGACCCAGTACTTC
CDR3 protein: CASSGSFQETQYF

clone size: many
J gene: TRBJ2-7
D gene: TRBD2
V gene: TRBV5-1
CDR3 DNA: TGCGCCAGCAGCTTGGATCCTGCGGGAGTCCCTCGAGAGCAGTACTTC
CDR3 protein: CASSLDPAGVPREQYF

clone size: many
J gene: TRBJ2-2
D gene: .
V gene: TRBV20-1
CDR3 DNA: TGCAGTGCTAGGAAGGTGGGAGTTCGGGAGCTGTTTTTT
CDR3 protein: CSARKVGVRELFF

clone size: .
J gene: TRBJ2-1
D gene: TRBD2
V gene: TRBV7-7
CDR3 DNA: TGTGCCAGCACCTCAGGACTAGCGGGGAGCAATGAGCAGTTCTTC
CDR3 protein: CASTSGLAGSNEQFF

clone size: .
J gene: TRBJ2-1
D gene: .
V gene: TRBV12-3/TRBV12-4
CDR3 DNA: TGTGCCAGCAGTCTCACCGGGACGGCAGGGCGATATGAGCAGTTCTTC
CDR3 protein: CASSLTGTAGRYEQFF

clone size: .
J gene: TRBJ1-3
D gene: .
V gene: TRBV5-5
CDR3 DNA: TGTGCCAGCGGCCAACAGGATGAAAACACCATATATTTT
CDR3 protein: CASGQQDENTIYF

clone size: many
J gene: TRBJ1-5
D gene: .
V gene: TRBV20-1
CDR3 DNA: TGCAGTGCTAGAGGACTCCCAAATAGCAATCAGCCCCAGCATTTT
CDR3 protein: CSARGLPNSNQPQHF

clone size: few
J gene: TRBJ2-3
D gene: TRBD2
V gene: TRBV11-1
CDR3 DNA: TGTGCCAGCAGTTCAAAGTCACGGGGACAGGCAGCGGGAGGGCCCTGGGATACGCAGTATTTT
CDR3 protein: CASSSKSRGQAAGGPWDTQYF

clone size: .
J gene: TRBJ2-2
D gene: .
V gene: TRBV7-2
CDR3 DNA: TGTGCCAGCAGCTCGGGCCTCGGGACCACCGGGGAGCTGTTTTTT
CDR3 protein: CASSSGLGTTGELFF

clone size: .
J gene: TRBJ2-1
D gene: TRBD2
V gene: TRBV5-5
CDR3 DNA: TGTGCCAGCAAAATGACTCCGGGACTAGCGCACAATGAGCAGTTCTTC
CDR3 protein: CASKMTPGLAHNEQFF

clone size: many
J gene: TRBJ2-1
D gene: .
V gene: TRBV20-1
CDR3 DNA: TGCAGTGCTAGAGATCATGGCGGACTCTACAATGAGCAGTTCTTC
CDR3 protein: CSARDHGGLYNEQFF

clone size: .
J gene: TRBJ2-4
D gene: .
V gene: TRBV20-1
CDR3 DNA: TGCAGTGCTAGAGATAGGCGGGGATGGGGCATTCAGTACTTC
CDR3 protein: CSARDRRGWGIQYF

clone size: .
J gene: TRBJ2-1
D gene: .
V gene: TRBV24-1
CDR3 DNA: TGTGCCACCAGTGAAACACCCAATGAGCAGTTCTTC
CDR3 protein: CATSETPNEQFF